This T cell receptor beta chain originates from a study of CD8 T cells in Susac syndrome (dated by TCRdb to about 2019). With respect to the entire study: Of the Susac syndrome patients who were sequenced, under 10 were in clinical remission while six had clinically active disease. Whether CD8+ T cell activation and differentiation in Susac syndrome was antigen driven was tested using repertoire sequencing. Susac syndrome patients were therapy-naive, on corticosteroids (some also receiving IVIg), or on IVIg alone at blood withdrawal. The clonality of the CD8+ T cell repertoire was compared across over 10 healthy donors, some 14 Susac syndrome patients and under 18 multiple sclerosis patients.

RNA was extracted using the RNeasy kit, and about 0.5 to 1 ug of the RNA was reverse transcribed with random hexamers. TCR beta CDR3 regions were amplified with the immunoSEQ multiplex PCR assay covering 54 Vbeta and 13 Jbeta segments. To correct PCR amplification bias, a synthetic template baseline was used for both primer optimization and computational correction. In the original analysis: Reads were annotated to V, D and J genes per IMGT and analyzed with immunoSEQ Analyzer, keeping only productive sequences. Clonality was calculated as one minus the Shannon entropy normalized by log2 of the number of productive unique sequences. Public and private clones were assessed among the 100 most prevalent clones of each patient and control. Susac-specific clones were defined as absent from healthy and MS cohorts, about 1,100 published viral clones and other ImmuneACCESS disease sequences. TCRdb reanalyzed the raw reads on its own, using fastp at Q25 for trimming and MiXCR for clone calling, and kept in-frame beta chains. When rows share a CDR3 protein, they turn into one entry using the most common DNA and genes. The V and J calls here are based on TCRdb, not the publication. The sample table contains about 76,000 distinct CDR3 sequences; only one count was recorded for under 95% of them. The ten top clones hold approximately 0.5% of the sample.

What the research found in general, with its limitations: Susac syndrome CD8+ repertoires showed clonal expansion, highest in CD8+ TEMRA cells and greater in clinically active than remitting patients. The number of individuals in the TCR sequencing and HLA analysis was recognized as being relatively small. Approximately 17 and five Susac-specific public clones were found in the total CD8+ and CD8+ TEMRA repertoires, respectively.

Points on this clonotype: Its antigen remains undetermined. The input lacks base qualities; no much larger clone sits a single base away.

Peripheral blood CD8+ and CD4+ T cells from healthy donors, Susac syndrome patients and multiple sclerosis patients were profiled by high-throughput TCR beta sequencing. Susac syndrome patients met recently defined diagnostic criteria for definite or probable disease. CD8+ TEMRA cells were enriched by FACS, while bulk CD8+ and CD4+ T cells were purified by magnetic negative isolation. Blood was collected in EDTA tubes and processed within 24 hours, with PBMCs isolated through density gradient centrifugation. PBMCs intended for TCR sequencing were cryopreserved in liquid nitrogen and thawed later in a water bath at 37 degrees C. The sorted or isolated CD4+, CD8+ and CD8+ TEMRA cells had a purity of 90% or higher. The germline V gene encodes CDR1 LGHDT and CDR2 YNNKEL (reference sequence). Deletion took 1 base off V and 5 bases off J, with a span of 8 bases between the germline ends. Spanning cysteine to phenylalanine, the CDR3 consists of 13 amino acids. The retained sequence is limited to the CDR3, 39 bases, with the frame set at the first base.

Sequencing used CD8+ T cells from PBMCs. The sequence was collected from a human donor with Susac syndrome. The rearrangement joined TRBV3-1 to TRBJ1-1; the D segment cannot be called with confidence. The DNA sequence is given as TGTGCCAGCAGCCAAGTGGGGTATACTGAAGCTTTCTTT. Its protein product is CASSQVGYTEAFF.